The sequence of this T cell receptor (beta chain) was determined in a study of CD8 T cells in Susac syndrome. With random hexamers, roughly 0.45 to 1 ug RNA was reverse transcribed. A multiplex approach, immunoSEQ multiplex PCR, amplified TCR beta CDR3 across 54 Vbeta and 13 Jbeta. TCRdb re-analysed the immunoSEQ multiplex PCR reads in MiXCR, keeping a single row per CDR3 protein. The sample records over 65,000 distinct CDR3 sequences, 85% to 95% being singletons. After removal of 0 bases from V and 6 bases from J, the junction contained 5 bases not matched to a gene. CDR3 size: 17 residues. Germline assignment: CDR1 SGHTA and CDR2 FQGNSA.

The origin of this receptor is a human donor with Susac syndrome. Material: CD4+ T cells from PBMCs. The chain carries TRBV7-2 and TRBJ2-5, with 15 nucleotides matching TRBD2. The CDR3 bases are TGTGCCAGCAGCTTAGCGGGGACTAGCGGGAGGAAAAAGACCCAGTACTTC. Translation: CASSLAGTSGRKKTQYF.